The present T cell receptor beta chain was sequenced within a study of cytomegalovirus exposure and HLA in healthy donors. Study results and limitations: There were some public TCRs occurring in many donors, but most TCR sequences were rare. The investigators catalogued 150 or so TCR beta chains as cytomegalovirus-associated.

The CDR3 has 14 residues. V was shortened by 5 bases and J by 4 bases, with 15 bases between the two germline ends. CDR1 is SGDLS, CDR2 YYNGEE, per germline. Note on this clone: As yet, its antigen is unknown.

The table came from immunoSEQ multiplex PCR; TCRdb's copy has only in-frame clones and leaves some out. This sample has over 60,000 clones, with 85% to 95% found just once. This chain joins TRBV9 and TRBJ1-2; TRBD1 might be the D (5 bases). The origin of this receptor is a young man in good health and CMV-seronegative. Sequenced material: PBMCs. The CDR3 reads CASSGSGLLYGYTF. The CDR3 nucleotides are TGTGCCAGCAGTGGTTCGGGACTCCTCTATGGCTACACCTTC.